The clone carrying this TCR beta chain was counted only a few times. A single record per CDR3 protein comes from TCRdb applying MiXCR to the 5' RACE reads. Of hundreds of thousands of distinct CDR3 sequences in the sample, about 20% were seen once. These data are taken from a study of identical twins. V gave up 5 bases and J gave up 3 bases; unmatched junction bases: 4. Germline CDR1 LNHNV, CDR2 YYDKDF (reference sequence). This CDR3 comprises 15 residues. The same data also went into a second study, on T cells expressing NK-cell markers. That report adds: Most of the eight sequenced donors tested HCMV-seropositive; one tested seronegative.

The clonotype was recovered from a woman between 18 and 30 years old in good health. The sequencing input was PBMCs. This chain joins TRBV15 and TRBJ2-7, with 13 bases lining up with TRBD2. Written as DNA, the CDR3 is TGTGCCACCAGCCCGACTAGCGGGGGGATCTACGAGCAGTACTTC. Encoded protein: CATSPTSGGIYEQYF.